What follows are 25 T cell receptor beta chains derived from one specimen sequenced in a study of glioma-infiltrating T cells after dendritic cell vaccination. Produced via immunoSEQ multiplex PCR; TCRdb's table is partial and in-frame only. Counted here are tens of thousands of clones, approximately 87% occurring once; the ten biggest clones make up roughly 2.9%. Sequencing was performed on blood, taken before dendritic cell vaccination. The receptors stem from a human donor with glioblastoma.

V usage is TRBV4-2 and J usage is TRBJ1-1, with unresolved D. CDR1 is LGHNA and CDR2 is YNFKEQ in the germline V gene. The CDR3 spans 15 residues. Trimming cost V 0 bases and J 3 bases, with 11 bases left between them. The CDR3 reads CASSQEQFGDTEAFF. Written as DNA, the CDR3 is TGTGCCAGCAGCCAAGAGCAGTTCGGGGACACTGAAGCTTTCTTT.

The gene calls are TRBV20-1 and TRBJ1-1; D not certain. Germline CDR1 DFQATT, CDR2 SNEGSKA (reference sequence). The CDR3 extends over 11 amino acids. CDR3 residues: CRADTNTEAFF. CDR3 in DNA: TGCAGGGCAGACACAAACACTGAAGCTTTCTTT.

The rearrangement uses TRBV19 and TRBJ1-4; D gene ambiguous. CDR3 length: 16 residues. CDR1 is LNHDA, CDR2 SQIVND, per germline (reference sequence). V lost 11 bases and J lost 9, with 28 bases in between. CDR3 DNA sequence: TGTGCCGTGGGATCAAGTAGCGGAAAGGACCTTAAAAAACTGTTTTTT. Its translation is CAVGSSSGKDLKKLFF. Full variable domain (outside the CDR3, taken from reference TRBV19 and TRBJ1-4): DGGITQSPKYLFRKEGQNVTLSCEQNLNHDAMYWYRQDPGQGLRLIYYSQIVNDFQKGDIAEGYSVSREKKESFPLTVTSAQKNPTAFYLCAVGSSSGKDLKKLFFGSGTQLSVL.

The chain employs TRBV30 and TRBJ1-1; no clear D. V was shortened by 0 bases and J by 1 base, with 6 bases between the two germline ends. The length of the CDR3 is 13 residues. Germline lookup yields CDR1 GTSNPN and CDR2 SVGIG (reference sequence). CDR3: CAWSVHGNTEAFF. CDR3 nucleotides: TGTGCCTGGAGTGTGCACGGGAACACTGAAGCTTTCTTT.

The genes are TRBV25-1 and TRBJ1-2; D may be TRBD1 (6 bases). Trimming cost V 4 bases and J 7 bases, with 10 bases left between them. Germline CDR1 is MGHDK and CDR2 is SYGVNS. This CDR3 has 12 residues. This CDR3 is CASSGKGVGYTF. CDR3 nucleotides: TGTGCCAGCAGTGGGAAGGGGGTTGGCTACACCTTC.

This clone is a singleton in its sample. This chain uses TRBV9 with TRBJ1-1, with 8 positions matching TRBD1. The CDR3 totals 16 residues. Germline-derived CDR1 and CDR2 are SGDLS and YYNGEE. V lost 2 bases to trimming and J lost 6 bases; unmatched junction nucleotides: 12. CDR3 residues: CASSVGPLQGVAEAFF. For the CDR3, the DNA is TGTGCCAGCAGCGTTGGACCCCTACAGGGGGTTGCTGAAGCTTTCTTT.

CDR3: CASSIAAGGSYEQYF. The CDR3 DNA reads as TGTGCCAGTAGTATAGCAGCGGGAGGTTCCTACGAGCAGTACTTC. J is TRBJ2-7 and V is TRBV19, with TRBD2 matching over 9 bases. Germline CDR1 LNHDA, CDR2 SQIVND (reference sequence). The CDR3 loop spans 15 amino acids. J gave up 1 base and V 1 base, and 2 bases lay outside the gene matches. Variable domain in full (rest from reference TRBV19 and TRBJ2-7): DGGITQSPKYLFRKEGQNVTLSCEQNLNHDAMYWYRQDPGQGLRLIYYSQIVNDFQKGDIAEGYSVSREKKESFPLTVTSAQKNPTAFYLCASSIAAGGSYEQYFGPGTRLTVT.

In regard to this clone: Other DNA sequences in the sample encode the same CDR3. The chain uses TRBV2 and TRBJ1-1; a possible D gene is TRBD1 (5 bases). V dropped 5 bases and J dropped 5 bases, with 12 bases sitting between them. Germline CDR1 and CDR2: SNHLY and FYNNEI. This CDR3 region has 13 residues. CDR3 sequence (DNA): TGTGCCAGCAGTCCCCGGGAGGGGACTGAAGCTTTCTTT. It encodes CASSPREGTEAFF.

This clone was detected once. The gene calls are TRBV30 and TRBJ1-1; D gene uncertain. The CDR3 spans 12 residues. Per germline, CDR1 GTSNPN and CDR2 SVGIG (reference sequence). V shed 7 bases and J shed 3 bases, with 12 bases lying between them. The CDR3 DNA follows: TGTGCCTCTGGCAAATCATACACTGAAGCTTTCTTT. This sequence encodes CASGKSYTEAFF. Together with reference TRBV30 and TRBJ1-1, the CDR3 gives the full variable domain: SQTIHQWPATLVQPVGSPLSLECTVEGTSNPNLYWYRQAAGRGLQLLFYSVGIGQISSEVPQNLSASRPQDRQFILSSKKLLLSDSGFYLCASGKSYTEAFFGQGTRLTVV.

The count of this clone is one. V is TRBV19 and J is TRBJ2-3, with D possibly being TRBD1 (6 bases). The J call may be in error: the DNA end matches TRBJ1-5 better. In germline, CDR1 is LNHDA, CDR2 SQIVND (reference sequence). The CDR3 is 15 amino acids. DNA for the CDR3: TGTGCCAGTAGTGCAGCCAGAGCCCCAGGGGATACGCAGCATTTT. It translates to CASSAARAPGDTQHF.

The J gene is TRBJ2-7, the V gene TRBV4-1; a possible D gene is TRBD2 (6 bases). CDR3 size: 15 residues. Germline loops: CDR1 MGHRA, CDR2 YSYEKL. Trimming removed 4 bases at V and 2 bases at J, with 15 bases between. This CDR3 reads CASSLGRGTAYEQYF. CDR3 bases: TGCGCCAGCAGCCTCGGACGGGGGACCGCCTACGAGCAGTACTTC.

The chain uses TRBV15 and TRBJ2-1; D may be TRBD2 (6 bases). V lost 1 base to trimming and J lost 7 bases, with 14 bases between them. The length of the CDR3 is 15 residues. The germline V gene has CDR1 LNHNV and CDR2 YYDKDF (reference sequence). CDR3 protein: CATSRGGVAANEQFF. DNA of the CDR3: TGTGCCACCAGCAGAGGGGGGGTAGCGGCTAATGAGCAGTTCTTC.

This clone was observed once. The rearrangement joins TRBV7-8 to TRBJ2-5; 12 nucleotides align to TRBD1. The CDR3 is 15 amino acids. The ends lost 6 bases at V and 11 bases at J; junction bases unmatched: 13. The germline CDR1 and CDR2 sequences are SGHVS and FQNEAQ. The DNA for the CDR3 is TGTGCCAGCAGGGCCTGGGGACAGGGGGCTCGGGGGCAGTACTTC. Protein product: CASRAWGQGARGQYF.

This rearrangement joins TRBV5-4 to TRBJ2-5; the match to TRBD2 covers 7 bases. The germline V gene has CDR1 SGHNT and CDR2 YYREEE (reference sequence). The CDR3 length is 13 residues. The J segment lost 2 bases and the V segment lost 3 bases, leaving 1 base of the junction unmatched. CDR3 loop: CASSSAGQETQYF. DNA of the CDR3: TGTGCCAGCAGCTCAGCGGGGCAAGAGACCCAGTACTTC.

The chain couples TRBV19 to TRBJ2-3; 12 positions agree with TRBD2. Germline CDR1 reads LNHDA; CDR2 reads SQIVND (reference sequence). Trimming cost V 5 bases and J 4 bases; bases outside gene matches: 7. The CDR3 consists of 16 residues. The CDR3 sequence: CASSVASGRVSDTQYF. The DNA for the CDR3 is TGTGCCAGTAGTGTCGCTAGCGGGAGGGTGTCAGATACGCAGTATTTT.

V and J are TRBV10-1 and TRBJ1-5, with 8 positions matching TRBD1. Germline-derived CDR1 and CDR2 are WNHNN and SYGVQD (reference sequence). V gave up 7 bases and J gave up 5 bases; unmatched junction bases: 10. The CDR3 covers 15 residues. The CDR3 is CASKPGQEAHQPQHF. Here the CDR3 DNA reads TGCGCCAGCAAACCGGGACAGGAGGCCCATCAGCCCCAGCATTTT.

V gene TRBV4-2 combines with J gene TRBJ1-2; 8 nucleotides match TRBD1. The length of the CDR3 is 15 residues. The ends lost 5 bases at V and 0 bases at J; junction bases unmatched: 5. The germline V gene has CDR1 LGHNA and CDR2 YNFKEQ. CDR3 residues: CASSNLGQANYGYTF. In DNA form, the CDR3 reads TGTGCCAGCAGCAACCTGGGACAGGCTAACTATGGCTACACCTTC.

V usage is TRBV4-3 and J usage is TRBJ2-7; maybe TRBD2 (5 bases). V lost 1 base to trimming and J lost 5 bases, with 18 bases between them. CDR1 is LGHNA, CDR2 YSLEER, per germline. The CDR3 has 16 amino acids. CDR3 protein: CASSQVWGMGDHEQYF. In nucleotides, the CDR3 is TGCGCCAGCAGCCAAGTTTGGGGAATGGGAGACCACGAGCAGTACTTC.

This chain connects TRBV6-1 to TRBJ1-3; D is uncertain. Trimming took 2 bases from V and 0 from J, leaving 14 bases between them. CDR1 is MNHNS and CDR2 is SASEGT in the germline V gene. The CDR3 is 17 residues long. The CDR3 nucleotides are TGTGCCAGCAGTGAAAGGGCGGGCTGGGGCTCTGGAAACACCATATATTTT. It translates to CASSERAGWGSGNTIYF.

The chain links TRBV7-4 to TRBJ1-1; maybe TRBD1 (6 bases). CDR1 and CDR2 (germline): SGHVT, SQSDAQ. The CDR3 extends over 18 amino acids. V lost 1 base, J lost 0 bases, and 18 bases lay in between. CDR3: CASSLGQGRLIMNTEAFF. CDR3 DNA: TGTGCCAGCAGCTTAGGGCAGGGGAGACTTATAATGAACACTGAAGCTTTCTTT.

In nucleotides, the CDR3 is TGTGCCACTGCGAGGGCAGATGGAAACACCATATATTTT. It is translated as CATARADGNTIYF. The rearrangement uses TRBV6-1 and TRBJ1-3; D unclear. The CDR3 contains 13 residues. The germline V gene encodes CDR1 MNHNS and CDR2 SASEGT. V was trimmed by 10 bases and J by 3 bases, leaving 13 bases between them.

V is TRBV19 and J is TRBJ2-7; weak D call: TRBD1 (6 bases). Per the germline V gene, CDR1 is LNHDA and CDR2 is SQIVND (reference sequence). The V and J ends lost 8 bases and 2 bases respectively, with 16 bases between them. There are 14 residues in the CDR3. The CDR3 sequence is CASSSVGATYEQYF. In nucleotides, the CDR3 is TGTGCCAGTTCAAGTGTGGGGGCCACCTACGAGCAGTACTTC.

The chain carries TRBV29-1 and TRBJ2-3; 10 bases line up with TRBD2. Looked up from germline, CDR1 is SQVTM and CDR2 is ANQGSEA. The CDR3 runs 15 residues. Unmatched junction bases numbered 8, after V lost 6 bases and J lost 2 bases. CDR3 in DNA: TGCAGCGTCTGGACTAGCGGAGGTAACACAGATACGCAGTATTTT. Translated, it gives CSVWTSGGNTDTQYF.

The rearrangement uses TRBV29-1 and TRBJ2-3; D not certain. The CDR3 length is 13 residues. The V gene's germline CDR1 is SQVTM and CDR2 ANQGSEA. Trimming removed 5 bases at V and 5 bases at J, with 14 bases between. CDR3 bases: TGCAGCGTTATAAGCTCGAGTGGAGATACGCAGTATTTT. Its protein product is CSVISSSGDTQYF.

The rearrangement joins TRBV27 to TRBJ2-1; possible D gene TRBD2, 6 bases. V was cut by 7 bases and J by 2 bases, with 18 bases left in between. The CDR3 covers 16 residues. Looked up from germline, CDR1 is MNHEY and CDR2 is SMNVEV (reference sequence). DNA for the CDR3: TGTGCCAGCACCTTCATGGCGGGAACCGCCTACAATGAGCAGTTCTTC. Translating gives CASTFMAGTAYNEQFF.